The 29 T cell receptor beta chains below come from one sample, sequenced in a study of T cell changes during pregnancy in multiple sclerosis. Profiling relied on immunoSEQ multiplex PCR, and the TCRdb table lists in-frame clones only, not all of them. The sample shows roughly 42,000 clones, approximately 91% of them seen only once. The sequencing here drew on CD4+ T cells from peripheral blood mononuclear cells, taken in the first trimester of pregnancy. These receptors originate from a female donor with multiple sclerosis, enrolled in a pregnancy study.

V gene TRBV27 combines with J gene TRBJ2-7; 11 nucleotides agree with TRBD2. Germline V gene data show CDR1 as MNHEY and CDR2 as SMNVEV (reference sequence). V was clipped by 5 bases and J by 0 bases; unmatched bases: 18. This CDR3 comprises 20 residues. The chain's CDR3 is CASSLLPGTSGKLISYEQYF. The CDR3 DNA follows: TGTGCCAGCAGTCTTCTCCCCGGGACTAGCGGCAAATTGATCTCCTACGAGCAGTACTTC.

The V and J genes are TRBV30 and TRBJ2-2; 10 bases are a match to TRBD2. The CDR3 sequence is 15 residues long. From germline, CDR1 is GTSNPN and CDR2 SVGIG (reference sequence). Trimming removed 3 bases from V and 7 bases from J; junction bases left unmatched: 8. CDR3: CAWRSPSGSFGELFF. CDR3 sequence (DNA): TGTGCCTGGAGAAGTCCTAGCGGGAGTTTCGGGGAGCTGTTTTTT.

This chain uses TRBV4-2 with TRBJ2-2; 11 bases are a match to TRBD2. CDR3 length: 17 residues. V trimming: 2 bases; J trimming: 3 bases; junction bases outside the gene matches: 5. Germline V lookup: CDR1 LGHNA, CDR2 YNFKEQ. The CDR3 here is CASSQPSLAGDTGELFF. CDR3 nucleotide sequence: TGTGCCAGCAGCCAACCCTCACTAGCGGGAGACACCGGGGAGCTGTTTTTT.

The chain recombines TRBV29-1 with TRBJ2-7, with 10 bases matching TRBD1. After removal of 4 bases from V and 3 bases from J, the junction contained 3 bases not matched to a gene. This CDR3 has 13 residues. CDR1 and CDR2 from the germline V gene are SQVTM and ANQGSEA. In DNA, the CDR3 is TGCAGCGTTGCCGGGACAGGGGTCTACGAGCAGTACTTC. Its translation is CSVAGTGVYEQYF.

The J gene is TRBJ1-1, the V gene TRBV2; D gene ambiguous. V was clipped by 4 bases and J by 0 bases, with 9 bases between them. Germline CDR1 is SNHLY and CDR2 is FYNNEI. The CDR3 runs to 14 residues. Written as DNA, the CDR3 is TGTGCCAGCAGTGTGAGCAATTTGAACACTGAAGCTTTCTTT. Translated, it gives CASSVSNLNTEAFF.

The chain combines TRBV27 with TRBJ1-1; 9 nucleotides agree with TRBD1. The length of the CDR3 is 17 residues. The J segment lost 3 bases and the V segment lost 4 bases, leaving 12 bases of the junction unmatched. Germline assignment: CDR1 MNHEY and CDR2 SMNVEV (reference sequence). The CDR3 coding sequence is TGTGCCAGCAGTTCTCCCCCCCACAGGGGGCAGTACACTGAAGCTTTCTTT. This gives the protein CASSSPPHRGQYTEAFF.

The rearrangement uses TRBV21-1 and TRBJ1-2; the table gives TRBD1 as D, unverified against the DNA. TRBV21-1 is a pseudogene segment. The CDR3 extends over 17 amino acids. The CDR3 reads CASSKAATGGVDYGYTF. The CDR3 DNA follows: TGTGCCAGCAGCAAAGCGGCGACAGGGGGCGTTGACTATGGCTACACCTTC.

This rearrangement joins TRBV2 to TRBJ1-5; TRBD1 matches at 8 bases. CDR1 is SNHLY and CDR2 is FYNNEI in the germline V gene. The trim removed 6 bases at V and 3 bases at J, leaving 4 bases unmatched. The CDR3 spans 14 residues. Here the CDR3 DNA reads TGTGCCAGCAGGCGGGACAGGACCAATCAGCCCCAGCATTTT. Protein: CASRRDRTNQPQHF.

This clone showed up just once. The chain couples TRBV18 to TRBJ2-7, with 11 bases that match TRBD1. The V and J ends lost 3 bases and 7 bases, in that order; junction bases with no gene match: 5. This CDR3 has 14 amino acids. Germline CDR1 reads KGHSH; CDR2 reads LQKENI. In nucleotides, the CDR3 is TGTGCCAGCTCACCCGGGACAGGGGGAGATGAGCAGTACTTC. This gives the protein CASSPGTGGDEQYF.

Here the CDR3 DNA reads TGTGCCAGCAGTTACGCGGACAGGGAGTTTGGCTACACCTTC. This encodes CASSYADREFGYTF. The chain is built from TRBV6-6 and TRBJ1-2; 8 bases fit TRBD1. Germline CDR1 is MNHNY and CDR2 is SVGAGI (reference sequence). This CDR3 comprises 14 residues. After removal of 2 bases from V and 7 bases from J, the junction contained 6 bases not matched to a gene.

The rearrangement uses TRBV27 and TRBJ2-5; D is perhaps TRBD1 (5 bases). The CDR3 contains 13 residues. Trimming took 6 bases from V and 2 from J, leaving 10 bases between them. Germline V gives CDR1 MNHEY, CDR2 SMNVEV (reference sequence). The CDR3 region is CASRGHWQETQYF. In DNA, the CDR3 is TGTGCCAGCAGGGGGCATTGGCAAGAGACCCAGTACTTC.

The J gene is TRBJ2-1, the V gene TRBV19; 10 bases match TRBD2. The germline V gene encodes CDR1 LNHDA and CDR2 SQIVND (reference sequence). This CDR3 comprises 18 residues. V trimming: 5 bases; J trimming: 6 bases; junction bases outside the gene matches: 16. The DNA of the CDR3 is TGTGCCAGTAGTTATAAGGGCGCTAGCGGGAGTATCAGCAATGAGCAGTTCTTC. Protein product: CASSYKGASGSISNEQFF.

V is TRBV14 and J is TRBJ2-7, with TRBD1 as a possible D gene (5 bases). Per the germline V gene, CDR1 is SGHDN and CDR2 is FVKESK. Trimming took 2 bases from V and 6 from J, leaving 11 bases between them. This CDR3 has 13 residues. The CDR3 sequence: CASSQSSTVEQYF. The CDR3 bases are TGTGCCAGCAGCCAATCCTCGACAGTCGAGCAGTACTTC.

The V and J genes are TRBV18 and TRBJ2-2, with a possible D match to TRBD1 (5 bases). V was shortened by 1 base and J by 0 bases, with 6 bases between the two germline ends. CDR1 KGHSH and CDR2 LQKENI come from the germline V gene. The CDR3 totals 15 residues. CDR3 amino acids: CASSPLQANTGELFF. The CDR3 region has the DNA TGTGCCAGCTCACCACTACAGGCGAACACCGGGGAGCTGTTTTTT. Together with reference TRBV18 and TRBJ2-2, the CDR3 gives the full variable domain: NAGVMQNPRHLVRRRGQEARLRCSPMKGHSHVYWYRQLPEEGLKFMVYLQKENIIDESGMPKERFSAEFPKEGPSILRIQQVVRGDSAAYFCASSPLQANTGELFFGEGSRLTVL.

This sequence joins TRBV28 and TRBJ1-2; D is perhaps TRBD1 (5 bases). The length of the CDR3 is 14 residues. Between the trimmed V and J ends, which lost 1 base and 7 bases, there was a span of 13 bases. Looked up from germline, CDR1 is MDHEN and CDR2 is SYDVKM. CDR3 sequence reads: CASSLYKGPAGYTF. DNA of the CDR3: TGTGCCAGCAGTTTATACAAGGGGCCTGCTGGCTACACCTTC.

The rearrangement links TRBV5-1 to TRBJ1-1; D is unresolved. The germline V gene encodes CDR1 SGHRS and CDR2 YFSETQ. The CDR3 loop spans 13 amino acids. Deletions cut 4 bases from V and 3 bases from J, with 10 bases between. This CDR3 is CASSPSSDTEAFF. CDR3 nucleotides: TGCGCCAGCAGCCCCTCTTCCGACACTGAAGCTTTCTTT.

The V gene is TRBV18, the J gene TRBJ2-2; D gene unclear. The germline CDR1 and CDR2 sequences are KGHSH and LQKENI. There are 14 residues in the CDR3. V dropped 0 bases and J dropped 7 bases, with 9 bases sitting between them. CDR3 DNA: TGTGCCAGCTCACCACCTAAAGTCGGCGGGGAGCTGTTTTTT. Its protein is CASSPPKVGGELFF.

The V and J genes are TRBV30 and TRBJ1-1, with D tentatively TRBD1 (5 bases). The CDR3 is made up of 13 amino acids. V lost 0 bases and J 11 bases, leaving 16 bases between the germline ends. In germline, CDR1 is GTSNPN, CDR2 SVGIG (reference sequence). CDR3 sequence reads: CAWSVLGGAGAFF. The CDR3 DNA reads TGTGCCTGGAGTGTATTGGGTGGGGCGGGGGCTTTCTTT.

V usage is TRBV4-1 and J usage is TRBJ2-7, with 9 bases aligning to TRBD2. Losses at the gene ends were 2 bases for V and 3 bases for J; bases not matched to a gene: 8. Germline CDR1 MGHRA, CDR2 YSYEKL. The CDR3 has 16 residues. CDR3 nucleotides: TGCGCCAGCAGCCAACCCTTTCGACTAGCGGACTACGAGCAGTACTTC. Amino acids: CASSQPFRLADYEQYF.

This chain links TRBV4-1 with TRBJ2-2; a possible D gene is TRBD1 (7 bases). The CDR3 extends over 14 amino acids. V lost 6 bases to trimming and J lost 5 bases, with 13 bases between them. Germline CDR1 is MGHRA and CDR2 is YSYEKL. DNA of the CDR3: TGCGCCAGCAGGAAGGGGGCGGGGACCGGGGAGCTGTTTTTT. It encodes CASRKGAGTGELFF.

V gene TRBV19 combines with J gene TRBJ1-2; TRBD1 agrees at 8 bases. The V segment lost 6 bases and the J segment 8 bases; nucleotides outside the gene matches: 8. From germline, CDR1 is LNHDA and CDR2 SQIVND (reference sequence). The CDR3 covers 13 residues. In nucleotides, the CDR3 is TGTGCCAGTAGGTACGACAGGGGCCCAGGCTACACCTTC. This encodes CASRYDRGPGYTF.

The chain couples TRBV11-2 to TRBJ2-7; tentatively, D is TRBD2 (7 bases). The germline CDR1 and CDR2 sequences are SGHAT and FQNNGV. The CDR3 length is 15 residues. V was cut by 5 bases and J by 5 bases, with 19 bases left in between. The CDR3 sequence: CASSPGPGGLDEQYF. CDR3 sequence (DNA): TGTGCCAGCAGCCCCGGGCCGGGGGGCCTCGACGAGCAGTACTTC.

The chain links TRBV5-6 to TRBJ2-7; 10 positions agree with TRBD1. This CDR3 contains 17 residues. With V trimmed by 3 bases and J by 4 bases, 13 bases remained unmatched. Germline CDR1 SGHDT, CDR2 YYEEEE. The CDR3 coding sequence is TGTGCCAGCAGCTACCGACCCGACAGGGGGCGTTTGTACGAGCAGTACTTC. Residues: CASSYRPDRGRLYEQYF.

CDR3 residues: CASSRTSGKKETQYF. In DNA form, the CDR3 reads TGTGCCAGTAGTAGGACTAGCGGCAAAAAAGAGACCCAGTACTTC. The chain is built from TRBV19 and TRBJ2-5, with 10 bases lining up with TRBD2. This CDR3 spans 15 amino acids. The V gene end was trimmed by 4 bases and the J gene end by 3 bases; junction bases not matched to a gene: 5. The V gene's germline CDR1 is LNHDA and CDR2 SQIVND (reference sequence).

Here the CDR3 DNA reads TGTGCCAGCAGTTTACTAACTAGCGGGCCGAGCTCCTACGAGCAGTACTTC. Translating it yields CASSLLTSGPSSYEQYF. V is TRBV28 and J is TRBJ2-7; TRBD2 matches at 9 bases. CDR1 and CDR2 from the germline V gene are MDHEN and SYDVKM. The V segment lost 2 bases and the J segment 0 bases; nucleotides outside the gene matches: 8. This CDR3 spans 17 amino acids.

The V and J genes are TRBV28 and TRBJ2-2; tentatively, D is TRBD2 (6 bases). Between the trimmed V and J ends, which lost 7 bases and 3 bases, there was a span of 12 bases. The CDR3 length is 14 residues. In germline, CDR1 is MDHEN, CDR2 SYDVKM. CDR3 DNA sequence: TGTGCCAGCACTGCGGGATTGTACACCGGGGAGCTGTTTTTT. Encoded protein: CASTAGLYTGELFF.

V and J are TRBV30 and TRBJ2-5, with D possibly being TRBD1 (7 bases). Trimming removed 3 bases at V and 2 bases at J, with 16 bases between. This CDR3 has 15 residues. CDR1 is GTSNPN and CDR2 is SVGIG in the germline V gene (reference sequence). The CDR3 bases are TGTGCCTGGAGCGGCCAGGGGGGAAAGCAAGAGACCCAGTACTTC. Translating it yields CAWSGQGGKQETQYF.

This rearrangement joins TRBV27 to TRBJ1-1; 10 nucleotides line up with TRBD1. This CDR3 has 17 residues. Germline CDR1 and CDR2: MNHEY and SMNVEV (reference sequence). Trimming removed 6 bases from V and 11 bases from J; junction bases left unmatched: 21. CDR3 sequence (DNA): TGTGCCAGCAGACCTAACCCGGGACAGGGGTATATCCCCGATGCTTTCTTT. This gives the protein CASRPNPGQGYIPDAFF.

This clone was detected only once. This rearrangement joins TRBV7-2 to TRBJ1-2; tentative D call: TRBD1 (5 bases). CDR3 size: 15 residues. CDR1 SGHTA and CDR2 FQGNSA come from the germline V gene. The V gene lost 4 bases and the J gene lost 4 bases, with 16 bases spanning the gap. The CDR3 loop is CASSSQEGRGYGYTF. The DNA for the CDR3 is TGTGCCAGCAGCTCACAGGAGGGAAGGGGCTATGGCTACACCTTC.